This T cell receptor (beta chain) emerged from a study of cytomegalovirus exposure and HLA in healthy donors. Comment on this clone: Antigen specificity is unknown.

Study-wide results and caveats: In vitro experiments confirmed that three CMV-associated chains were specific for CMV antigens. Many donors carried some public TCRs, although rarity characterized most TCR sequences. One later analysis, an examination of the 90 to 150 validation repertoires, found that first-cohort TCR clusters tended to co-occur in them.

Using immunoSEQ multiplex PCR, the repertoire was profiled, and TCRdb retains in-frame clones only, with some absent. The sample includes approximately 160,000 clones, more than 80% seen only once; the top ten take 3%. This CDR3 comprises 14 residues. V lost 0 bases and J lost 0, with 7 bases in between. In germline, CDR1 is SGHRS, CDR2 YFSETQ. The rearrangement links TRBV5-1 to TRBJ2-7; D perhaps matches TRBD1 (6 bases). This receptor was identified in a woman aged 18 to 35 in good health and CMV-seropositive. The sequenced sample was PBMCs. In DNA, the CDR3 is TGCGCCAGCAGCTTGGTGACAGGCTCCTACGAGCAGTACTTC. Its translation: CASSLVTGSYEQYF. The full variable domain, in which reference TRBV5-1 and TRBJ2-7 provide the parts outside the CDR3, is KAGVTQTPRYLIKTRGQQVTLSCSPISGHRSVSWYQQTPGQGLQFLFEYFSETQRNKGNFPGRFSGRQFSNSRSEMNVSTLELGDSALYLCASSLVTGSYEQYFGPGTRLTVT.